Sequencing of this TCR beta chain was carried out in a study of blood T cell repertoires in COVID-19. Study information: The analysed material was cDNA or gDNA that came from T cells, B-cell-depleted T cells, or PBMCs.

This clone was recorded only once. The CDR3 extends over 15 amino acids. Trimming shortened V by 2 bases and J by 4 bases, and 15 bases separated the two germline ends. CDR1 and CDR2 (germline): SGHNT, YYREEE (reference sequence). The authors' processing: Nucleated cell number was recorded as an estimate derived from reference gene primer amplification. Assay: immunoSEQ multiplex PCR; the TCRdb copy retains only in-frame clones and omits some. The V and J calls and the clone size are those of that table, but D and trimming were determined from the DNA. The sample lists 150,000 to 200,000 clones; 88% were seen once.

Sample: peripheral blood. V usage is TRBV5-4 and J usage is TRBJ1-2; D might be TRBD1 (5 bases). This clonotype was obtained from a man aged 65 to 79 with active or convalescent COVID-19. The CDR3 DNA follows: TGTGCCAGCAGCTTTAGGGGCAGAAACTCCTATGGCTACACCTTC. Its translation is CASSFRGRNSYGYTF.